This TCR beta chain originates from a study of regulatory T cells in long-lasting Graves disease (dated by TCRdb to about 2021). General notes on the study: In the newly diagnosed Graves' disease group, patients had been taking antithyroid drugs for less than 3 months. Patients with persistent Graves' disease were compared with patients with newly diagnosed Graves' disease using TCR sequencing and RNA sequencing of peripheral blood. The study was registered as a clinical trial and conducted in China. TCR sequencing covered about 13 persistent and 20 or so newly diagnosed Graves' disease patients, some 35 samples in total.

This clonotype was observed at least ten times. Its specific antigen is unknown. There are no base qualities to consult, and no much larger clone falls within one base. The receptor library was made with multiplex PCR. Instrument on record: Illumina HiSeq 4000. iRepertoire HTBI primers and Arm-PCR amplification of CDR3 regions were used to construct TCR beta libraries. Before sequencing, the PCR products underwent gel purification. The authors' pipeline ran thus. Gene usage analysis of CDR3 amino acid clonotypes relied on the approximately 62 TRBV and about 13 TRBJ segments identified across samples. COPE and FqMerger were used to merge filtered high-quality paired reads into contigs. BLAST was used to align contigs to IMGT TRBV, TRBD and TRBJ reference genes, with CDR3 defined following IMGT. Clonotypes above 0.1% frequency were classified as highly expanded clones. Repertoire diversity was measured by Shannon entropy, and V-J evenness by the Gini coefficient. A clonotype was considered public if more than one individual shared it. The public reads were reprocessed in TCRdb via fastp at Q25 and MiXCR, keeping in-frame beta chains. Duplicate CDR3 protein sequences are folded into a single record with the most common DNA and genes. The authors' filters were not applied to this entry. The table for this sample lists some 250,000 distinct CDR3 sequences; around a sixth of them were counted only once. Around 15% of the sample is taken by the ten largest.

The time point label corresponds to: newly diagnosed GD, antithyroid drugs for less than 3 months. For both TCR sequencing and RNA sequencing, RNA was extracted from PBMCs in TRIzol. Graves' disease was diagnosed according to American Thyroid Association guidelines. The patients came from an endocrinology department in Xi'an, China. Each patient gave approximately 10 milliliters of peripheral blood, collected in an EDTA anticoagulant tube. Ficoll Paque Plus density gradient separation was used to isolate PBMCs, and no further T cell sorting was done. An Agilent 2100 Bioanalyzer and agarose gel were used to check RNA quality, while a NanoDrop 2000 measured RNA concentration. Results the study describes overall, beyond this receptor: More public clonotypes were shared among persistent patients (roughly 2,900) than among newly diagnosed patients (approximately 930). Lower TCR Shannon entropy and fewer highly expanded clones were observed in persistent Graves' disease patients than in newly diagnosed patients, which suggested clonal expansion. Only peripheral blood was studied, because thyroid tissue, the primary lesion, was inaccessible. The authors acknowledged the small sample size as a limitation that may reduce accuracy. Only the TCR beta chain was sequenced and analyzed. TRBV28, TRBJ1-2 and TRBJ2-5 were preferentially used in persistent disease, while TRBV20-1 and TRBJ2-1 were favored in newly diagnosed disease.

The germline V gene (reference sequence) yields SEHNR for CDR1 and FQNEAQ for CDR2. The CDR3 holds 15 amino acids from the cysteine to the phenylalanine. Only the CDR3 part of the read is kept: 45 bases, read in frame from the first base. Trimming takes 5 bases off V and 6 bases off J; junction bases not matched to a gene: 12. These data were likewise used in another study, on T cells in Graves' hyperthyroidism and ophthalmopathy. The second investigation adds: Stable Graves' hyperthyroidism was defined as the absence of progression to ophthalmopathy over 18 months of follow-up. Hyperthyroidism patients were aged 18 to 65 years and newly diagnosed, with disease duration of less than 2 months. Exclusion was applied to patients with uncontrolled infections, other autoimmune diseases, pregnancy or lactation. Diagnoses were based on clinical symptoms, serum thyroxine and TRAb, thyroid ultrasound and orbital computed tomography. The TCR CDR3 was subjected to a first round of RT-PCR using the HTBI primer set and the Qiagen OneStep RT-PCR kit. Most expanded thyroid clonotypes (frequency above 0.001) were also detected in blood, a finding suggesting that blood repertoires may reflect thyroid immune responses. In cross-validation, a model built on a 13 V-J signature told ophthalmopathy apart from stable hyperthyroidism with 87.88% sensitivity and around 83% specificity, and in testing the same model reached 80%/75%. In validation, the model predicted progression to ophthalmopathy with approximately 71% sensitivity and over 72% specificity, a median of 6.5 months before onset. To identify distinguishing TCR V-J signatures, a discovery cohort of 95 to 100 patients was used, comprising 43 with Graves' ophthalmopathy and approximately 58 with stable Graves' hyperthyroidism. Prospective prediction of ophthalmopathy was tested in an independent validation cohort consisting of some 19 hyperthyroidism patients and approximately 16 patients who later progressed to ophthalmopathy. The approximately 100 discovery patients were divided at random into training and test sets in a 7:3 ratio. Thyroid tissue and blood T-cell repertoires from more than 5 Graves' hyperthyroidism patients were also compared in the study. After sampling, hyperthyroidism patients received methimazole starting at 30 mg daily, and ophthalmopathy patients received high-dose intravenous methylprednisolone. Libraries were constructed in a second round of multiplex PCR, after which size selection and purification were carried out. Sequencing of the libraries was done on an Illumina HiSeq2000 using paired-end 100 bp reads. SOAPnuke was used to process the raw data, removing reads that contained adapters or uncalled bases, had a mean Phred below 15, or lacked an exact match to the constant primer or identifier. High-quality paired reads were merged with COPE v1.2.5, and unique nucleotide sequences were defined as clonotypes. Clonotypes were aligned to IMGT TRBV, TRBD and TRBJ reference segments using MiTCR v1.1. The analysis included only V-J combinations with a frequency above 0.0001, which together covered roughly 99% of the repertoires. The TCS score was defined as the ratio of F50 (clonal expansion) to E x V (chaos), calculated using BLOSUM62-based TCRdist between CDR3 peptides within each V-J. Welch's t-statistics and random forest reduced fewer than 550 V-J features to 13, which were used in a naive Bayes classifier (R e1071). No statistical method was used to set the sample size in advance, and investigators knew the group allocation. According to the paper, TCR Vbeta CDR3 sequencing was carried out on 135 peripheral blood samples, which came from fewer than 50 ophthalmopathy, 75 to 80 hyperthyroidism and approximately 17 progressor patients.

The input for sequencing was peripheral blood mononuclear cells (PBMCs), taken at new diagnosis, from a patient treated with antithyroid drugs. The sequence joins TRBV7-9 to TRBJ1-1, and 7 junctional nucleotides match TRBD1. This TCR came from a woman aged 25 to 45 with Graves disease. Donor details come from another sample of the same person, matched by shared clones. Read as DNA, the sequence is TGTGCCAGCAGCCACAGGACAGGACCCATTGCTGAAGCTTTCTTT. Translated, it gives CASSHRTGPIAEAFF.